Presented here are 3 T cell receptor beta chains from one specimen sequenced in a study of blood T cell repertoires in COVID-19. TCRdb's table, derived via immunoSEQ multiplex PCR, lists solely in-frame clones and lacks some. The sample consists of about 200,000 clones, around 90% of them appearing once. Specimen: peripheral blood. These TCRs come from a man in his 60s with active or convalescent COVID-19.

The rearrangement uses TRBV7-9 and TRBJ2-1; D perhaps matches TRBD2 (5 bases). V lost 0 bases to trimming and J lost 4 bases, with 13 bases between them. Germline CDR1 and CDR2: SEHNR and FQNEAQ (reference sequence). This CDR3 has 16 amino acids. CDR3 nucleotide sequence: TGTGCCAGCAGCTTAGCGCTAGCTAGCTGGTACAATGAGCAGTTCTTC. Residues: CASSLALASWYNEQFF.

V and J are TRBV7-3 and TRBJ2-1; 10 bases are shared with TRBD1. This CDR3 has 15 amino acids. CDR1 and CDR2 from the germline V gene are SGHTA and FQGTGA. The ends lost 5 bases at V and 8 bases at J; junction bases unmatched: 9. The CDR3 DNA sequence: TGTGCCAGCAGCATCGGGACAGGGGATTTCGATGAGCAGTTCTTC. This translates into CASSIGTGDFDEQFF. The variable domain in full, with the rest retrieved from reference TRBV7-3 and TRBJ2-1, is GAGVSQTPSNKVTEKGKYVELRCDPISGHTALYWYRQSLGQGPEFLIYFQGTGAADDSGLPNDRFFAVRPEGSVSTLKIQRTERGDSAVYLCASSIGTGDFDEQFFGPGTRLTVL.

This chain uses TRBV27 with TRBJ1-1; possibly TRBD1 for D (6 bases). Germline CDR1 reads MNHEY; CDR2 reads SMNVEV (reference sequence). Trimming cost V 5 bases and J 5 bases, with 12 bases left between them. CDR3 length: 13 residues. CDR3 in DNA: TGTGCCAGCAGTCCCAGGGGAGGGACTGAAGCTTTCTTT. Translating it yields CASSPRGGTEAFF.